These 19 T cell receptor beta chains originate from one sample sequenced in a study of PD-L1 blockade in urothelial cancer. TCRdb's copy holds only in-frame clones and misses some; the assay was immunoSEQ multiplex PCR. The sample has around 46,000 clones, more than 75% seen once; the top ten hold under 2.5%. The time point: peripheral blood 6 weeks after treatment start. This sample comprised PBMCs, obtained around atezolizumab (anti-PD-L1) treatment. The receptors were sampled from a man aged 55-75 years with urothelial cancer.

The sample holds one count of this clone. The CDR3: CASSPYDRGEDGYTF. In nucleotides, the CDR3 is TGTGCCAGCAGTCCCTATGACAGGGGGGAGGATGGCTACACCTTC. V gene TRBV28 combines with J gene TRBJ1-2; TRBD1 matches 9 bases. This CDR3 spans 15 amino acids. Germline values: CDR1 MDHEN, CDR2 SYDVKM. The J segment lost 6 bases and the V segment lost 5 bases, leaving 10 bases of the junction unmatched.

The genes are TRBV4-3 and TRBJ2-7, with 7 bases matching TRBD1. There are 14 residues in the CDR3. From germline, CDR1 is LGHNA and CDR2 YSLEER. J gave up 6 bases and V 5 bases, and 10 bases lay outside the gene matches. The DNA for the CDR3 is TGCGCCAGCAGCAAGGGGGACAGCAGCGGCGAGCAGTACTTC. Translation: CASSKGDSSGEQYF.

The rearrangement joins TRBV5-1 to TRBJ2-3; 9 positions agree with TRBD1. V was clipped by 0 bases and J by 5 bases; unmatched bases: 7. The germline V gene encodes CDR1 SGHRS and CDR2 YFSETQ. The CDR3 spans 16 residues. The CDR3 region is CASSLAPGQGLDTQYF. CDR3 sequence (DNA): TGCGCCAGCAGCTTGGCACCGGGACAGGGCTTAGATACGCAGTATTTT.

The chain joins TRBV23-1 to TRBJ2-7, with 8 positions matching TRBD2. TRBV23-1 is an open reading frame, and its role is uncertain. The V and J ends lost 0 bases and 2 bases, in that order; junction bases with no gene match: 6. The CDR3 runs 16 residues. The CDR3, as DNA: TGCGCCAGCAGTCAATCCCGGCGGGAGGCCACCTACGAGCAGTACTTC. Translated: CASSQSRREATYEQYF.

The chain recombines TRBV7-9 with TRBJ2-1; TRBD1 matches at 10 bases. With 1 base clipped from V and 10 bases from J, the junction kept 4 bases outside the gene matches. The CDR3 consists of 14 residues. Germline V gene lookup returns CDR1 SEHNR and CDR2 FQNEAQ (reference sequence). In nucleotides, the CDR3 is TGTGCCAGCAGCTTAGAGGGACAGGGGATAGAGCAGTTCTTC. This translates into CASSLEGQGIEQFF.

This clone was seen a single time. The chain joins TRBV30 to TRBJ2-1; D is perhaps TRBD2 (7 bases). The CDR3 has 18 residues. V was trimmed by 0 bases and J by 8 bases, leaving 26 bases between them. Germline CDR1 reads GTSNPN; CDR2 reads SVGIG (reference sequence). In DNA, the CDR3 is TGTGCCTGGAGTGTATCTCTTCGGCGGGGGCCGGGTCCCGATGAGCAGTTCTTC. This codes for CAWSVSLRRGPGPDEQFF. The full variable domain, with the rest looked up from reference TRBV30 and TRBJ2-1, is SQTIHQWPATLVQPVGSPLSLECTVEGTSNPNLYWYRQAAGRGLQLLFYSVGIGQISSEVPQNLSASRPQDRQFILSSKKLLLSDSGFYLCAWSVSLRRGPGPDEQFFGPGTRLTVL.

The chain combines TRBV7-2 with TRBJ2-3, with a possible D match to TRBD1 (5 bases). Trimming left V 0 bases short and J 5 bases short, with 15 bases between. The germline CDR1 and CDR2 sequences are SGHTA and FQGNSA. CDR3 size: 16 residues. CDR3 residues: CASSLAFRRREDTQYF. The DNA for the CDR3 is TGTGCCAGCAGCTTAGCGTTCCGGCGCAGGGAAGATACGCAGTATTTT.

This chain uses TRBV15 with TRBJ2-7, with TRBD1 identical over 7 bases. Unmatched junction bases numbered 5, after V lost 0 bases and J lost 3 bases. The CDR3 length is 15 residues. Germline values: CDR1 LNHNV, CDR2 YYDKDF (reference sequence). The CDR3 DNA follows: TGTGCCACCAGCAGAGACAGGGGGATCGGCTACGAGCAGTACTTC. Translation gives CATSRDRGIGYEQYF.

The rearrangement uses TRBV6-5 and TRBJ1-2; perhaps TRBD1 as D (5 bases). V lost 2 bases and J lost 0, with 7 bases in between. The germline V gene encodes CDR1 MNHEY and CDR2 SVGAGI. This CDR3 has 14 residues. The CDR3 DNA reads TGTGCCAGCAGTTACGGGGGGACTAACTATGGCTACACCTTC. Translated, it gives CASSYGGTNYGYTF.

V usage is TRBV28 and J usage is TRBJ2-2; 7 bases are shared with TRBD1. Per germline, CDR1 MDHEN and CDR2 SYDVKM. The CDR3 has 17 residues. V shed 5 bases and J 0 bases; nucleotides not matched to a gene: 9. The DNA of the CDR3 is TGTGCCAGCAGTACACTGGACAGGCCCTCGAACACCGGGGAGCTGTTTTTT. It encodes CASSTLDRPSNTGELFF.

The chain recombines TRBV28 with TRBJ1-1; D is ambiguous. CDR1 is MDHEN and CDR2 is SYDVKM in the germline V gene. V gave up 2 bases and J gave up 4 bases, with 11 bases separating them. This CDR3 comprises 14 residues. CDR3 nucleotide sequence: TGTGCCAGCAGTTTACCGGGGATTGTCACTGAAGCTTTCTTT. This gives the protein CASSLPGIVTEAFF.

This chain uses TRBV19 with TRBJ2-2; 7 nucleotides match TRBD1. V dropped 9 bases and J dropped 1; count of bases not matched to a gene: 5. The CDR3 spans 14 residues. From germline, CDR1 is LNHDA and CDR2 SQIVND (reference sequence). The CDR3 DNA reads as TGTGCCAGCCTCGGGACAGAGAACACCGGGGAGCTGTTTTTT. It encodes CASLGTENTGELFF.

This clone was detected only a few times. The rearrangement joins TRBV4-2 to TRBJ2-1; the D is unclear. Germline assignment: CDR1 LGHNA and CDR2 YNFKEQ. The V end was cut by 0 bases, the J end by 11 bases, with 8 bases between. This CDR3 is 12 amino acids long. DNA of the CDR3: TGTGCCAGCAGCCAAGATTCAGATCAGCAGTTCTTC. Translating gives CASSQDSDQQFF.

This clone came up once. The CDR3 sequence is CASSQDLSLGLAGSNEQFF. The CDR3 DNA sequence: TGCGCCAGCAGCCAAGATCTTAGCCTGGGACTAGCGGGGTCCAATGAGCAGTTCTTC. The genes are TRBV4-3 and TRBJ2-1, with 13 nucleotides matching TRBD2. The CDR3 contains 19 residues. Trimming cost V 0 bases and J 6 bases; bases outside gene matches: 11. Germline assignment: CDR1 LGHNA and CDR2 YSLEER.

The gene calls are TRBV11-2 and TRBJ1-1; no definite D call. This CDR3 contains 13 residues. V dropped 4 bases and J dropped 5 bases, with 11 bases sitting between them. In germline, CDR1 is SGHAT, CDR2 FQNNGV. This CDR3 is CASSSFRHTEAFF. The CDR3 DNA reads TGTGCCAGCAGCTCTTTCAGGCATACTGAAGCTTTCTTT. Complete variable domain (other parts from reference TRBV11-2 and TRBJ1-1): EAGVAQSPRYKIIEKRQSVAFWCNPISGHATLYWYQQILGQGPKLLIQFQNNGVVDDSQLPKDRFSAERLKGVDSTLKIQPAKLEDSAVYLCASSSFRHTEAFFGQGTRLTVV.

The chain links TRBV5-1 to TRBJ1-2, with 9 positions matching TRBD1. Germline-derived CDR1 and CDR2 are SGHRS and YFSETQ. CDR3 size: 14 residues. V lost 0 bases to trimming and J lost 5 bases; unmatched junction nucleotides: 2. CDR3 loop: CASSLEGQGYGYTF. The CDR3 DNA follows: TGCGCCAGCAGCTTGGAGGGACAGGGTTATGGCTACACCTTC.

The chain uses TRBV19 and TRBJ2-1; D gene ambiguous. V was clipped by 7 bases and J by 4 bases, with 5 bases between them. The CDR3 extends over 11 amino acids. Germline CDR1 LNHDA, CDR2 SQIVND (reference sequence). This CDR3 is CASTQYNEQFF. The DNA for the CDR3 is TGTGCCAGTACACAATACAATGAGCAGTTCTTC.

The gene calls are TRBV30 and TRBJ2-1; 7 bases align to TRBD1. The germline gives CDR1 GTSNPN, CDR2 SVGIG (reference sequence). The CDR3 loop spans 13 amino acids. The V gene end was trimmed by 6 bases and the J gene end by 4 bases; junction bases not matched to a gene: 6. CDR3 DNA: TGTGCCTGTTTGACAGGGCAATACAATGAGCAGTTCTTC. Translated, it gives CACLTGQYNEQFF.

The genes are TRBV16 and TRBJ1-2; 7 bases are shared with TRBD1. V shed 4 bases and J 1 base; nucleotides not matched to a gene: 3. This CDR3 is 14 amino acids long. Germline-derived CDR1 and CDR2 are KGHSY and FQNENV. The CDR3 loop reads CASSPGQLNYGYTF. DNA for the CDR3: TGTGCCAGCAGCCCGGGACAGCTTAACTATGGCTACACCTTC.